This TCR beta chain came from a study of blood T cell repertoires in COVID-19. The repertoire was sequenced with immunoSEQ multiplex PCR; TCRdb's copy has only in-frame clones and lacks some. Among under 200,000 clones listed, approximately 83% were seen once. Germline V gene data show CDR1 as LGHDT and CDR2 as YNNKEL (reference sequence). There are 15 residues in the CDR3. V shed 4 bases and J 2 bases; nucleotides not matched to a gene: 6. The sequence came from a man aged 70-80 years with active or convalescent COVID-19. Source material: peripheral blood. The genes are TRBV3-1 (or the pseudogene TRBV3-2) and TRBJ1-2; 8 nucleotides align to TRBD1. CDR3 residues: CASSLRTGKNYGYTF. CDR3 nucleotides: TGTGCCAGCAGCCTCAGGACAGGGAAAAACTATGGCTACACCTTC.